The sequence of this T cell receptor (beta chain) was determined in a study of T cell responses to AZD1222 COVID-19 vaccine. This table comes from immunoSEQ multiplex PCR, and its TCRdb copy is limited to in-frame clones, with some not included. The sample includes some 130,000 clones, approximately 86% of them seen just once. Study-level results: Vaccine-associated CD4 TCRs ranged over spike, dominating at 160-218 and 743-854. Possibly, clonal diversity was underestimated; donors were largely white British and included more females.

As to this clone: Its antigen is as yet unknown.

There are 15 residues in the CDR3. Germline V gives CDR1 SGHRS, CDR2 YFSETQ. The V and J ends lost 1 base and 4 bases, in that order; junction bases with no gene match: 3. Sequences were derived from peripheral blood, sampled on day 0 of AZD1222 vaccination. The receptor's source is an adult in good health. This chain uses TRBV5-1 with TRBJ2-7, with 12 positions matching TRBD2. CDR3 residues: CASSLWLAGGYEQYF. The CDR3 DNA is TGCGCCAGCAGCTTGTGGCTAGCGGGAGGGTACGAGCAGTACTTC.